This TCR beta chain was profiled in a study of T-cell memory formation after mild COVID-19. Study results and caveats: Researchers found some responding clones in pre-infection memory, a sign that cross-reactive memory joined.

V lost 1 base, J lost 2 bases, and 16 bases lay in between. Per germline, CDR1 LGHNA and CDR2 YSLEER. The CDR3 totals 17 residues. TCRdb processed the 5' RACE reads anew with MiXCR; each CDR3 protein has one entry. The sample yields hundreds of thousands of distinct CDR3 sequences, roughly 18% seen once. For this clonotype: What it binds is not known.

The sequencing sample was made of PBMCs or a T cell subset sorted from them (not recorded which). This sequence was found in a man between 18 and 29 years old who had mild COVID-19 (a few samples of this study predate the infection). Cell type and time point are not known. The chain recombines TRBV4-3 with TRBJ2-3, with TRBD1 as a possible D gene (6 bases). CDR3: CASSQGTASFSTDTQYF. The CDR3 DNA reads TGCGCCAGCAGCCAAGGGACAGCCTCCTTCTCCACAGATACGCAGTATTTT.